These T cell receptor beta chains were read from a single sample in a study of blood T cell repertoires in COVID-19. Repertoires were generated with immunoSEQ multiplex PCR, while TCRdb's copy carries only in-frame clones and drops some. The table has 200,000 or so clones, 70% to 90% seen once. Sequenced: peripheral blood. Every receptor here comes from a man in his fifties with COVID-19, enrolled during active disease. Each CDR3 is given with its conserved first and last residue. The D gene is left open where the match is weak. Clone sizes are given selectively: once, few, many, or a class where the clone is expanded.

CDR3 protein,CDR3 DNA,V gene,D gene,J gene,clone size
CASGRDNFNYGYTF,TGTGCCAGCGGCCGGGACAACTTTAACTATGGCTACACCTTC,TRBV9,.,TRBJ1-2,once
CASSLWGTRPFEQYF,TGTGCCAGCAGCTTGTGGGGGACTAGGCCGTTCGAGCAGTACTTC,TRBV5-8,TRBD2,TRBJ2-7,.
CASSRPLGGENIQYF,TGTGCCAGCAGCCGGCCACTCGGGGGGGAAAACATTCAGTACTTC,TRBV3-1/TRBV3-2,TRBD2,TRBJ2-4,.
CASSNPGLEETQYF,TGTGCCAGCAGTAACCCGGGACTTGAAGAGACCCAGTACTTC,TRBV28,.,TRBJ2-5,.
CGEHIKDREFGSYEQYF,TGTGGCGAGCACATAAAGGACAGGGAATTTGGGTCCTACGAGCAGTACTTC,TRBV14,TRBD1,TRBJ2-7,.
CSVEDSSSRGLKGYTF,TGCAGCGTTGAAGATTCCTCCTCCAGGGGATTGAAGGGCTACACCTTC,TRBV29-1,.,TRBJ1-2,.
CASSSPGLATGELFF,TGTGCCAGCAGTTCGCCGGGACTAGCGACCGGGGAGCTGTTTTTT,TRBV7-2,TRBD2,TRBJ2-2,few
CASSSREREGVQETQYF,TGTGCCAGCAGCTCCCGGGAGCGGGAGGGCGTCCAAGAGACCCAGTACTTC,TRBV11-3,TRBD2,TRBJ2-5,.
CAWTRGGDTDTQYF,TGTGCCTGGACCCGCGGGGGGGACACAGATACGCAGTATTTT,TRBV30,TRBD2,TRBJ2-3,.
CASSLGTSGRAGLYEQYF,TGTGCCAGCAGCCTGGGGACTAGCGGGAGGGCGGGGCTCTACGAGCAGTACTTC,TRBV5-4,TRBD2,TRBJ2-7,once
CASSTTGLATEAFF,TGTGCCAGCAGCACTACCGGGTTGGCCACTGAAGCTTTCTTT,TRBV7-2,.,TRBJ1-1,.
CASSGQGREQYF,TGTGCCAGCAGCGGACAGGGTCGCGAACAGTACTTC,TRBV7-2,TRBD1,TRBJ2-7,.
CASTRSREPGNTIYF,TGTGCCAGCACCAGATCACGGGAGCCTGGAAACACCATATATTTT,TRBV27,.,TRBJ1-3,.
CASSFSVVAGTPSTDTQYF,TGTGCCAGCAGTTTTTCGGTTGTAGCGGGGACCCCTAGCACAGATACGCAGTATTTT,TRBV27,TRBD2,TRBJ2-3,.
CASSESSEDNEQFF,TGTGCCAGCAGTGAGTCTAGTGAGGACAATGAGCAGTTCTTC,TRBV2,.,TRBJ2-1,.
CASSRGTSSPTDTQYF,TGTGCCAGCAGCAGAGGGACTAGCAGCCCCACAGATACGCAGTATTTT,TRBV11-2,TRBD2,TRBJ2-3,.
CASSLEVVAGLYEQYF,TGCGCCAGCAGCTTGGAGGTGGTAGCGGGTCTCTACGAGCAGTACTTC,TRBV5-1,TRBD2,TRBJ2-7,.
CASSQDRVYEQYF,TGCGCCAGCAGCCAGGACAGGGTCTACGAGCAGTACTTC,TRBV4-3,TRBD1,TRBJ2-7,few
CASSQGAETQYF,TGTGCCAGCAGCCAGGGGGCAGAGACCCAGTACTTC,TRBV12-3/TRBV12-4,TRBD1,TRBJ2-5,.
CATSPSGSGNTDTQYF,TGTGCCACCAGTCCAAGCGGGAGCGGTAACACAGATACGCAGTATTTT,TRBV24-1,TRBD2,TRBJ2-3,.
CASSVPSPGDEQFF,TGTGCCAGCAGTGTGCCGAGCCCGGGGGATGAGCAGTTCTTC,TRBV2,.,TRBJ2-1,once
CASSFQSAGQIPGELFF,TGCGCCAGCAGCTTCCAATCCGCGGGACAGATCCCCGGGGAGCTGTTTTTT,TRBV4-3,.,TRBJ2-2,.
CASSFDRVRGSPLHF,TGTGCCAGCAGCTTCGACAGGGTGCGTGGTTCACCCCTCCACTTT,TRBV7-9,TRBD1,TRBJ1-6,.
CASSLVVAGGPGEQYF,TGTGCCAGCAGCTTGGTGGTAGCGGGAGGGCCGGGAGAGCAGTACTTC,TRBV5-6,TRBD2,TRBJ2-7,.
CASSDPGQGSYEQYF,TGCGCCAGCAGTGACCCCGGACAGGGTAGCTACGAGCAGTACTTC,TRBV10-1,TRBD1,TRBJ2-7,.
CASSLHRQETQYF,TGTGCCAGCAGCTTACACAGGCAAGAGACCCAGTACTTC,TRBV11-2,.,TRBJ2-5,.
CASSGGIRTDTQYF,TGTGCCAGCTCAGGCGGGATTCGCACAGATACGCAGTATTTT,TRBV18,.,TRBJ2-3,.
CASSTTAEAEAFF,TGTGCCAGCTCAACTACCGCCGAGGCTGAAGCTTTCTTT,TRBV18,.,TRBJ1-1,.
CAISEPGTNTEAFF,TGTGCCATCAGTGAACCAGGAACAAACACTGAAGCTTTCTTT,TRBV10-3,.,TRBJ1-1,once
CATSVVSGTLRTDTQYF,TGTGCCACCAGTGTGGTTTCTGGGACATTGAGGACAGATACGCAGTATTTT,TRBV24-1,.,TRBJ2-3,.
CASSPGLRLETQYF,TGTGCCAGCAGCCCTGGTTTGAGATTAGAGACCCAGTACTTC,TRBV5-8,.,TRBJ2-5,once
CASSGPYRGRFLTNYGYTF,TGCGCCAGCAGTGGTCCATACAGGGGGCGGTTTTTGACTAACTATGGCTACACCTTC,TRBV10-1,TRBD1,TRBJ1-2,.
CASRDRGRTNEKLFF,TGTGCCAGCAGAGACAGGGGGCGAACTAATGAAAAACTGTTTTTT,TRBV2,TRBD1,TRBJ1-4,.
CSVGSVTGELFF,TGCAGCGTTGGGTCGGTCACCGGGGAGCTGTTTTTT,TRBV29-1,.,TRBJ2-2,.
CASSQDRSVSQPQHF,TGTGCCAGCAGCCAAGATAGATCGGTTTCGCAGCCCCAGCATTTT,TRBV4-2,.,TRBJ1-5,.
CASSLSGTSGPYEQYF,TGTGCCAGCAGCTTATCCGGGACTAGCGGACCCTACGAGCAGTACTTC,TRBV7-2,TRBD2,TRBJ2-7,.
CASSLNRGNTGELFF,TGTGCCAGCAGCTTAAACAGGGGGAACACCGGGGAGCTGTTTTTT,TRBV7-2,TRBD1,TRBJ2-2,.
CASSLEVRETQYF,TGTGCCAGCAGCTTAGAGGTTAGGGAGACCCAGTACTTC,TRBV7-3,.,TRBJ2-5,.
CASRRTASDEQFF,TGCGCCAGCAGAAGGACAGCCTCCGATGAGCAGTTCTTC,TRBV5-1,.,TRBJ2-1,.
CASSSGVIGVAYGYTF,TGTGCCAGCAGTTCCGGAGTGATAGGGGTTGCCTATGGCTACACCTTC,TRBV27,.,TRBJ1-2,.